This paragraph covers one T cell receptor beta chain sequence. Its antigen is currently unknown. The CDR3 loop spans 16 amino acids. The V and J ends lost 0 bases and 6 bases respectively, with 16 bases between them. Germline V CDR1 and CDR2: LGHDT, YNNKEL (reference sequence). This specimen belongs to a study of Ad26.COV2.S vaccination and SARS-CoV-2 variants. Across the study: It was the COV1001 Ad26.COV2.S trial arm that included the donor. Intramuscular Ad26.COV2.S at 5x10^10 or 1x10^11 viral particles.

Sequencing was performed with immunoSEQ multiplex PCR; in TCRdb, only in-frame clones are kept and a portion is missing. The sample lists about 400,000 clones, about 92% occurring once. Study-wide results and limits: Those who received vaccine or placebo ended up with similar non-spike TCR breadth. From the TCR breadth and depth analyses, total T cell responses may have been underestimated.

Treatment here: over 15 received Ad26.COV2.S at low or high dose, single or two shots; about 5 received placebo; per-sample allocation not given. Collection of the samples took place on day 63 after the first injection of vaccine or placebo. This material consisted of peripheral blood, taken in a trial of Ad26.COV2.S vaccine versus placebo. This receptor was taken from a person between 18 and 60 years old who received the Ad26.COV2.S COVID-19 vaccine or a placebo. This chain connects TRBV3-1 (or the pseudogene TRBV3-2) to TRBJ2-3; no clear D gene. CDR3 loop: CASSQDLHTLGDTQYF. The CDR3 DNA sequence: TGTGCCAGCAGCCAAGATCTCCATACCTTAGGCGATACGCAGTATTTT.